This T cell receptor beta chain is from a study of blood T cells in healthy people across ages (dated by TCRdb to the mid-2010s). Turning to the overall study: In model experiments, roughly one uniquely barcoded TCR beta cDNA molecule per two T cells was captured by template switching. Using deep sequencing normalized with unique cDNA molecular identifiers, the study measured how TCR beta repertoire diversity changes with age. The donors were split into four age groups: young (average 16 years), middle-aged (39), aged (roughly 65) and long-lived (over 80). To avoid experimental bias, donors of different ages were distributed randomly across sequencing lanes. For two donors (one aged 18 to 29 and one aged 80 or older), the study analyzed two additional independent replicas of 1 million unique cDNA reads from the same blood draw. Overall study outcomes, separate from this receptor: A strong correlation was found between observed TCR beta diversity and the percentage of naive T cells measured by flow cytometry. Compared with the aged group, the long-lived group had more naive CD4+ T cells, fewer expanded clones and increased TCR diversity, a pattern suggesting age selection. Donor CMV infection status was unknown, potentially confounding age-related changes in expanded clonotypes. Bulk unsorted PBMC profiling prevented conclusive comparison of naive and antigen-experienced compartments. Observed TCR beta diversity per million T cells fell roughly linearly with age, and a significant reduction was already apparent by age approximately 40. Total diversity estimates from one million sequenced T cells were considered lower bounds and underestimates.

Receptor libraries were prepared by 5' RACE. Sequenced using an Illumina HiSeq 2500. The second PCR ran for about 7 to 11 cycles and used a J-beta primer mix along with a sample-barcoded 5' primer. A unique molecular identifier was introduced onto each TCR beta cDNA molecule by a template-switch 5' adaptor carrying 12 random nucleotides. At least 2.5 million CDR3-containing paired-end reads were obtained from each sample. First-strand cDNA synthesis was performed from all RNA using the Mint cDNA synthesis kit, with priming by a TRBC-specific oligonucleotide. Following uracil-DNA glycosylase treatment, all cDNA underwent a first 18-cycle PCR with the universal primers M1SS and BC2_uni_R. As for how the authors treated the data: For normalization, 1 million high-quality reads, each with a distinct molecular identifier, were randomly selected from each sample. Reads sharing molecular identifiers were discarded rather than binned into consensus sequences. CDR3 identification, clonotype clustering and error correction used MiTCR with a Q25 quality threshold and the strictest error-elimination algorithm. A nonparametric unseen species model with Euler transformation was used to estimate a lower bound on total TCR beta diversity. TCRdb ran its own pipeline on the public reads, namely fastp trimming at Q25 and MiXCR clone calling, and kept in-frame beta chains. Rows are combined by CDR3 protein, so each entry shows the most common genes and DNA. What appears here as the V and J calls and clone size reflects TCRdb's work, not the paper's. Counted in this sample were about 640,000 distinct CDR3 sequences; under 30% of them appeared once. The ten most abundant clones make up around a sixth of the sample.

Donors were a few dozen systemically healthy Caucasian individuals from Russia aged roughly 6 to 95 years. Ten milliliters of peripheral blood were drawn from each donor into EDTA-treated Vacutainer tubes. PBMCs were isolated by Ficoll-Paque density-gradient centrifugation, with at least 6 million obtained per sample. Total RNA, at least 5 micrograms per sample, was extracted from PBMCs with Trizol reagent. For every donor, flow cytometry on a PBMC aliquot measured the percentage of naive CD45RAhigh/CD27high T cells. The CDR3 spans 18 residues, from the cysteine through the phenylalanine. The only DNA kept is the CDR3, 54 bases in frame from the first base. CDR1 and CDR2, looked up from the germline V gene (reference sequence), are SEHNR and FQNEAQ. V and J lose 2 bases and 2 bases, and a span of 20 bases separates them. A remark on this clonotype: The antigen it binds to is not known. No qualities accompany the bases; no much larger clone lies one base away.

This receptor was taken from a woman of 80 years or more in good health. The sequenced material came from blood. The chain uses TRBV7-9 and TRBJ2-3, with a tentative D gene TRBD2 over 7 matching bases. The CDR3 protein sequence reads: CASSLLGGGRQLTDTQYF. The nucleotides are TGTGCCAGCAGCTTACTCGGCGGGGGCCGCCAACTCACAGATACGCAGTATTTT.